The 18 T cell receptor beta chains below all came from one sample that was sequenced in a study of shared clonotypes between healthy human individuals. Measured with immunoSEQ multiplex PCR; TCRdb has only the in-frame clones, and not every one. Here the sample spans about 2 million clones, approximately 95% being singletons. Terminally differentiated effector memory CD45RA+ cells were excluded from the naive CD8 cells, which were CD45RO-negative and positively selected for CCR7. Sequencing was done on a sample of naive CD8+ T cells sorted from blood. All receptors derive from a man aged 18 to 30 in good health.

The chain couples TRBV6-6 to TRBJ2-7; D is uncertain. Germline V gene sequence: CDR1 MNHNY, CDR2 SVGAGI (reference sequence). V shed 2 bases and J shed 7 bases, with 9 bases lying between them. This CDR3 has 12 amino acids. CDR3 in amino acids: CASSYGSWEQYF. The DNA of the CDR3 is TGTGCCAGCAGTTACGGTTCTTGGGAGCAGTACTTC.

CDR3: CASQDWGTEAFF. The CDR3 region has the DNA TGTGCCAGCCAAGATTGGGGTACTGAAGCTTTCTTT. This chain links TRBV27 with TRBJ1-1; D gene unclear. V was cut by 8 bases and J by 5 bases, with 12 bases left in between. This CDR3 spans 12 amino acids. Germline CDR1 is MNHEY and CDR2 is SMNVEV (reference sequence).

In its sample, this clone was seen once. The chain couples TRBV30 to TRBJ2-7; TRBD1 agrees at 9 bases. Losses at the gene ends were 2 bases for V and 0 bases for J; bases not matched to a gene: 5. Germline V gene data show CDR1 as GTSNPN and CDR2 as SVGIG (reference sequence). This CDR3 region has 15 residues. The CDR3 DNA reads as TGTGCCTGGAGTCGACCGGGACAGGGCTCCTACGAGCAGTACTTC. Amino acids: CAWSRPGQGSYEQYF.

The chain combines TRBV13 with TRBJ1-3, with D uncertain. Trimming stripped 6 bases from V and 1 base from J, with 13 bases between. This CDR3 is 15 amino acids long. Germline CDR1 is PRHDT and CDR2 is FYEKMQ (reference sequence). The CDR3 is CASSQGLGSGNTIYF. DNA for the CDR3: TGTGCCAGCAGTCAAGGCCTCGGTTCTGGAAACACCATATATTTT.

The rearrangement links TRBV27 to TRBJ2-7, with 7 bases matching TRBD1. The CDR3 sequence is 15 residues long. Germline V lookup: CDR1 MNHEY, CDR2 SMNVEV (reference sequence). V dropped 6 bases and J dropped 2; count of bases not matched to a gene: 10. This CDR3 reads CASSLSLGTAYEQYF. The CDR3 nucleotides are TGTGCCAGCAGCCTCTCACTCGGGACAGCCTACGAGCAGTACTTC.

This chain uses TRBV7-9 with TRBJ2-2, with D tentatively TRBD1 or TRBD2 (5 bases each). This CDR3 comprises 17 residues. Trimming cost V 1 base and J 8 bases, with 20 bases left between them. The germline CDR1 and CDR2 sequences are SEHNR and FQNEAQ (reference sequence). CDR3 coding DNA: TGTGCCAGCAGCTTAGAGGGACCCCGGGCCGGACGGGGGGAGCTGTTTTTT. Residues: CASSLEGPRAGRGELFF.

The CDR3 here is CASSYSKNTEAFF. CDR3 in DNA: TGTGCCAGCAGTTACTCAAAGAACACTGAAGCTTTCTTT. The chain carries TRBV6-6 and TRBJ1-1; D gene ambiguous. CDR3 length: 13 residues. Trimming stripped 0 bases from V and 1 base from J, with 3 bases between. The germline gives CDR1 MNHNY, CDR2 SVGAGI (reference sequence).

This CDR3 is CASSVGTGRDQPQHF. CDR3 sequence (DNA): TGTGCCAGCAGCGTAGGGACAGGGCGCGATCAGCCCCAGCATTTT. This rearrangement joins TRBV9 to TRBJ1-5; TRBD1 matches 8 bases. V shed 0 bases, J shed 5 bases, and the junction held 4 bases outside the gene matches. CDR1 and CDR2 from the germline V gene are SGDLS and YYNGEE. This CDR3 region has 15 residues. The entire variable domain, with the rest obtained from reference TRBV9 and TRBJ1-5, is as follows: DSGVTQTPKHLITATGQRVTLRCSPRSGDLSVYWYQQSLDQGLQFLIQYYNGEERAKGNILERFSAQQFPDLHSELNLSSLELGDSALYFCASSVGTGRDQPQHFGDGTRLSIL.

This chain links TRBV5-1 with TRBJ2-1; D is possibly TRBD2 (7 bases). CDR1 and CDR2 (germline): SGHRS, YFSETQ. Trimming removed 0 bases from V and 8 bases from J, with 24 bases in between. This CDR3 comprises 18 residues. The CDR3 DNA is TGCGCCAGCAGCTTGGCACCGGTTGGGGGGGCCCCCGTGGATGAGCAGTTCTTC. Translating gives CASSLAPVGGAPVDEQFF.

This clone was counted once. The genes are TRBV5-6 and TRBJ2-7; 7 bases agree with TRBD1. The length of the CDR3 is 14 residues. The germline gives CDR1 SGHDT, CDR2 YYEEEE. With V trimmed by 1 base and J by 5 bases, 6 bases remained unmatched. CDR3: CASSLWGDRDEQYF. DNA for the CDR3: TGTGCCAGCAGCTTGTGGGGTGACAGGGACGAGCAGTACTTC.

The table lists this clone with a count of one. V usage is TRBV4-3 and J usage is TRBJ2-7, with 12 bases aligning to TRBD1. V lost 1 base, J lost 3 bases, and 7 bases stayed unmatched. The CDR3 covers 17 residues. Per germline, CDR1 LGHNA and CDR2 YSLEER. The CDR3 loop reads CASSQGHGTGGHYEQYF. As DNA, the CDR3 is TGCGCCAGCAGCCAAGGTCATGGGACAGGGGGCCACTACGAGCAGTACTTC.

Notes on this clone: This sample also contains other DNA sequences that code for the same CDR3. J is TRBJ2-2 and V is TRBV28; D is possibly TRBD2 (5 bases). The CDR3 runs to 12 residues. The V and J ends lost 2 bases and 7 bases respectively, with 5 bases between them. Germline V gene data show CDR1 as MDHEN and CDR2 as SYDVKM. The chain's CDR3 is CASSLGSGELFF. In DNA form, the CDR3 reads TGTGCCAGCAGTTTAGGGAGCGGGGAGCTGTTTTTT.

The chain uses TRBV27 and TRBJ2-3; 10 nucleotides line up with TRBD1. There are 13 residues in the CDR3. With 9 bases clipped from V and 6 bases from J, the junction kept 6 bases outside the gene matches. Per the germline V gene, CDR1 is MNHEY and CDR2 is SMNVEV (reference sequence). The CDR3 loop reads CASSDRGLDTQYF. In DNA, the CDR3 is TGTGCCAGTTCCGACAGGGGGCTCGATACGCAGTATTTT.

The chain uses TRBV11-1 and TRBJ2-7; 9 nucleotides align to TRBD1. The CDR3 length is 14 residues. The V gene's germline CDR1 is SGHAT and CDR2 FQDESV (reference sequence). J was trimmed by 2 bases and V by 4 bases; bases with no gene match: 3. The CDR3 region has the DNA TGTGCCAGCAGCTCCGGGACAGGGCCCTACGAGCAGTACTTC. It translates to CASSSGTGPYEQYF. Drawing the rest from reference TRBV11-1 and TRBJ2-7, the complete variable domain is EAEVAQSPRYKITEKSQAVAFWCDPISGHATLYWYRQILGQGPELLVQFQDESVVDDSQLPKDRFSAERLKGVDSTLKIQPAELGDSAMYLCASSSGTGPYEQYFGPGTRLTVT.

The rearrangement joins TRBV27 to TRBJ2-1; a possible D gene is TRBD2 (6 bases). Trimming took off 3 bases at V and 6 bases at J, with 9 bases between the two ends. The CDR3 consists of 13 residues. From germline, CDR1 is MNHEY and CDR2 SMNVEV (reference sequence). The chain's CDR3 is CASSFAGSNEQFF. The DNA of the CDR3 is TGTGCCAGCAGTTTTGCGGGGTCCAATGAGCAGTTCTTC.

This chain uses TRBV5-6 with TRBJ2-1, with D unclear. The ends were cut back, 4 bases at V and 8 bases at J, with 10 bases in the middle. Germline CDR1 reads SGHDT; CDR2 reads YYEEEE. The CDR3 length is 12 residues. CDR3 nucleotide sequence: TGTGCCAGCAGCGACATTAGTCATGAGCAGTTCTTC. It translates to CASSDISHEQFF. Full variable domain (rest looked up from reference TRBV5-6 and TRBJ2-1): DAGVTQSPTHLIKTRGQQVTLRCSPKSGHDTVSWYQQALGQGPQFIFQYYEEEERQRGNFPDRFSGHQFPNYSSELNVNALLLGDSALYLCASSDISHEQFFGPGTRLTVL.

The V gene is TRBV6-5, the J gene TRBJ2-3; D is unclear. Trimming took 2 bases from V and 6 from J, leaving 9 bases between them. Per the germline V gene, CDR1 is MNHEY and CDR2 is SVGAGI. The CDR3 runs to 13 residues. This CDR3 reads CASSYMSWDTQYF. CDR3 DNA sequence: TGTGCCAGCAGTTACATGTCGTGGGATACGCAGTATTTT.

The rearrangement uses TRBV6-5 and TRBJ1-1; D remains ambiguous. Trimming stripped 5 bases from V and 0 bases from J, with 7 bases between. The CDR3 has 13 amino acids. CDR1 MNHEY and CDR2 SVGAGI come from the germline V gene. The CDR3 DNA is TGTGCCAGCAGTGGCCTCATGAACACTGAAGCTTTCTTT. The encoded protein is CASSGLMNTEAFF.